The entry below describes one T cell receptor beta chain. This clone was seen only a few times. No antigen is known for it. No clone much larger than this one lies a single base away; base qualities are absent. The sample belongs to a study of OX40 agonist ivuxolimab in advanced cancers. Study-level background: Ivuxolimab was a fully human IgG2 agonistic monoclonal antibody targeting the costimulatory receptor OX40 (CD134). Intravenous ivuxolimab was administered to patients every 2 weeks at six dose levels: 0.01, 0.1, 0.3, 1.5, 3 and 10 mg/kg. Among the roughly 50 dose-escalation patients, approximately 20 had hepatocellular carcinoma, 15 or so melanoma, 9 renal cell carcinoma and 9 head and neck cancer. In the dose-escalation cohort, nearly 85% of patients were male, and the mean age was roughly 60 years with a range of roughly 23 to 79. Patients were allowed to have had prior anti-PD-1, anti-PD-L1 or anti-CTLA-4 therapy, and approximately 39% of the dose-escalation patients had been treated with checkpoint inhibitors. Partial responses occurred in three dose-escalation patients: two with cutaneous melanoma and one with hepatocellular carcinoma. Peripheral TCRbeta sequencing aimed to test whether ivuxolimab altered TCR sequence diversity and caused clonal T-cell expansion. The paper describes the monotherapy dose-escalation part (N ≈ 49 patients) of the phase I trial of ivuxolimab. What the authors observed across the whole study: Low levels of normalized T-cell clonal expansion were also seen in some patients who did not respond. Antigen specificity was not determined for the clonally expanded peripheral T cells. After ivuxolimab, expanded clones were on average more numerous among CD8+ T cells than among CD4+ T cells. Partial responders in the 0.1-3.0 mg/kg groups had among the lowest normalized peripheral clonal expansion, especially among CD8+ T cells. Clonal expansion of both CD4+ and CD8+ blood T cells was observed from baseline to week 6 at doses 0.1 to 3.0 mg/kg.

Patients with a history of autoimmune disease or receiving systemic immunosuppression were excluded from the trial. In every dose cohort, peripheral blood was drawn for TCR sequencing at baseline, cycle 4 day 1, and cycle 7 day 1. The samples were drawn from a first-in-human, open-label, multicenter phase I dose-escalation trial of ivuxolimab. Adults with locally advanced or metastatic melanoma, renal cell, hepatocellular, or head and neck squamous cell carcinoma were enrolled in the trial. Before TCR sequencing, CD4+ T cells and CD8+ T cells from peripheral blood were sorted into separate populations. The CDR3 runs 13 residues from the cysteine to the phenylalanine. Only the CDR3 region is kept as DNA, spanning 39 bases read in frame from base 1. Trimming costs V 8 bases and J 2 bases, and their ends lie 9 bases apart. According to the germline V gene, CDR1 reads SNHLY and CDR2 reads FYNNEI. To sequence the TCRbeta CDR3 region, genomic DNA was isolated from the sorted cells. The immunoSEQ Assay was used to sequence the TCRbeta CDR3 regions. TCRdb limited this immuneACCESS table to in-frame rearrangements with V and J called. A share of clones is missing; checked studies link under half to unresolved V genes, and the rest is unexplained. This sample gives tens of thousands of clones in total; over 75% of them show up just once. The top ten clones comprise about 1.9% of the sample.

The sequence was collected from an adult with an advanced solid tumor such as melanoma, head and neck, liver or kidney cancer. Sequenced material: CD4+ or CD8+ T cells sorted from blood, taken in a trial of the OX40 agonist ivuxolimab. The chain couples TRBV2 to TRBJ1-4; no D segment can be confidently identified. The CDR3 has the sequence CASFGPTNEKLFF. The DNA sequence follows: TGTGCCAGCTTTGGGCCTACTAATGAAAAACTGTTTTTT.